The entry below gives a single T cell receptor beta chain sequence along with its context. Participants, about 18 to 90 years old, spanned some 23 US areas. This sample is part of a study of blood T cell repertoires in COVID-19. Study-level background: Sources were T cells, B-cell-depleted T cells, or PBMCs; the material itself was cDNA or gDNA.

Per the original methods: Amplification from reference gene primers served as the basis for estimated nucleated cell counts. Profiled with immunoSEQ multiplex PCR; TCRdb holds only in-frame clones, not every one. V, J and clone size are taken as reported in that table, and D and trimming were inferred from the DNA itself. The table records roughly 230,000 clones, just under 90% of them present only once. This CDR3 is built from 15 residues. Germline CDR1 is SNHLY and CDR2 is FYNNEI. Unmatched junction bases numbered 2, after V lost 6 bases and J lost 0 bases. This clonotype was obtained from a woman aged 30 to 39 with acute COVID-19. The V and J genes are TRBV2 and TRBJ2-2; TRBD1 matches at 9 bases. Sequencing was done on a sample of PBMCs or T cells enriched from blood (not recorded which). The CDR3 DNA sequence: TGTGCCAGCAGAGGGACAGGGACGAACACCGGGGAGCTGTTTTTT. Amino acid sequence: CASRGTGTNTGELFF.